This TCR beta chain was recovered during a study of blood T cell repertoires in COVID-19. About the study: Among Cohort 3 donors, those recovered had two negative PCRs, clearance, or symptom resolution. Acute and convalescent COVID-19 specimens originated in the United States, Italy and Spain.

The ends were cut back, 4 bases at V and 4 bases at J, with 21 bases in the middle. Germline lookup yields CDR1 SGHDT and CDR2 YYEEEE. The CDR3 is 17 residues long. Cohorts were based on clinical histories the participants reported. Using immunoSEQ multiplex PCR, the repertoire was profiled, and TCRdb retains in-frame clones only, with some absent. This sample yields a few hundred thousand clones, of which approximately 87% are seen a single time; 1.9% belongs to the top ten. This receptor was identified in a man aged 40-49 years in a cohort exposed to, infected with or recovered from COVID-19 (not recorded which). Sequenced sample: PBMCs or T cells enriched from blood (not recorded which). The rearrangement links TRBV5-6 to TRBJ1-5; D is perhaps TRBD1 (5 bases). CDR3 amino acids: CASSTGLGRRKNQPQHF. The DNA of the CDR3 is TGTGCCAGCAGCACAGGACTAGGGAGGCGGAAGAATCAGCCCCAGCATTTT. The full variable domain, rest sourced from reference TRBV5-6 and TRBJ1-5, is DAGVTQSPTHLIKTRGQQVTLRCSPKSGHDTVSWYQQALGQGPQFIFQYYEEEERQRGNFPDRFSGHQFPNYSSELNVNALLLGDSALYLCASSTGLGRRKNQPQHFGDGTRLSIL.